This T cell receptor beta chain appears in the sequencing data of a study of T cell repertoires in cytomegalovirus infection. Background on the study: Recently identified HLA-C-restricted CMV epitopes were used, and well-studied HLA-B-restricted CMV epitopes were used as well.

The study's findings and limits: Identification of carriers of CMV plus the relevant HLA was performed using cumulative public TCR beta family frequency.

With respect to this clonotype: The target antigen is unknown.

The germline gives CDR1 KGHSH, CDR2 LQKENI. The CDR3 has 18 amino acids. V lost 2 bases to trimming and J lost 4 bases, with 23 bases between them. TCRdb ran MiXCR on the reads and lists one entry per CDR3 protein. Altogether 100,000 or so distinct CDR3 sequences are present, 25% to 30% being singletons, with the ten largest covering approximately 71%. This specimen consisted of CD8+ T cells from cultured PBMCs, obtained from culture after CMV antigen stimulation. This receptor was identified in a human donor in good health (CMV status not recorded). Some clones in this sample may be carry-over from other donors' samples. V gene TRBV18 combines with J gene TRBJ1-2, with D hard to call. The CDR3 region has the DNA TGTGCCAGCTCACCAAGGCCGGCACCACAGCCACCGGGCTATGGCTACACCTTC. Protein product: CASSPRPAPQPPGYGYTF.